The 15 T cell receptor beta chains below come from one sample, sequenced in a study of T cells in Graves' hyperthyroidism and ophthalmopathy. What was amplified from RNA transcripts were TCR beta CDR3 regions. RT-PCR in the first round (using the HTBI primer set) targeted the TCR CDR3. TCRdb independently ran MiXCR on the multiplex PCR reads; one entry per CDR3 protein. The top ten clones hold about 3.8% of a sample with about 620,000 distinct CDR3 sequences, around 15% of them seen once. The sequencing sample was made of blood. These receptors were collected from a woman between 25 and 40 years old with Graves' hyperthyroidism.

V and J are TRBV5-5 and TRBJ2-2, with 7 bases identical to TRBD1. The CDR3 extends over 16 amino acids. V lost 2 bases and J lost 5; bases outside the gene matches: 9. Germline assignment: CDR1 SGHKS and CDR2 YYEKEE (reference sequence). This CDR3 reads CASSLTRDRGTGELFF. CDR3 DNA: TGTGCCAGCAGCTTAACTCGGGACAGAGGGACCGGGGAGCTGTTTTTT.

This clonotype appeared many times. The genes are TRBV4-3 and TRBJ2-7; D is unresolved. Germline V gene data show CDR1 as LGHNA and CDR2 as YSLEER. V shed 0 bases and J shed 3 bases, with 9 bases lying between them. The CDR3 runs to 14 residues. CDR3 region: CASSQDLTDYEQYF. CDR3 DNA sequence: TGCGCCAGCAGCCAAGATTTAACGGACTACGAGCAGTACTTC.

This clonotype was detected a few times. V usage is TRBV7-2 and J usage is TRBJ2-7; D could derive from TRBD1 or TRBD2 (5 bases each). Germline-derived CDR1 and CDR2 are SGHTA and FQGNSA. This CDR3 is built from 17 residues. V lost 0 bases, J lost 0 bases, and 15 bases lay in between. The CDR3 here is CASSLARPGRISYEQYF. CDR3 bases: TGTGCCAGCAGCTTAGCGAGACCGGGACGGATCTCCTACGAGCAGTACTTC.

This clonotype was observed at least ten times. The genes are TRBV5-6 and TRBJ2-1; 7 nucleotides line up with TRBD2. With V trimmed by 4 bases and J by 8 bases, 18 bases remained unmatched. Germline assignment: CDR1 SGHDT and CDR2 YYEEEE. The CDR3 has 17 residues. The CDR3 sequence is CASSPVPLAAASDEQFF. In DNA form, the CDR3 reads TGTGCCAGCAGCCCCGTACCCCTAGCGGCCGCTAGCGATGAGCAGTTCTTC. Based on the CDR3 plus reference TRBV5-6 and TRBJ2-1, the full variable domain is DAGVTQSPTHLIKTRGQQVTLRCSPKSGHDTVSWYQQALGQGPQFIFQYYEEEERQRGNFPDRFSGHQFPNYSSELNVNALLLGDSALYLCASSPVPLAAASDEQFFGPGTRLTVL.

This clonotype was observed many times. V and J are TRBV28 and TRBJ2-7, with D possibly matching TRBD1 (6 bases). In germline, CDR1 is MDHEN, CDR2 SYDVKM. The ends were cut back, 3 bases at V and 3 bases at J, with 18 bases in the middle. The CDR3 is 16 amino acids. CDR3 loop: CASSFFGWGRGYEQYF. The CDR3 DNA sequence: TGTGCCAGCAGTTTTTTCGGTTGGGGGCGCGGCTACGAGCAGTACTTC.

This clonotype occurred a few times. In DNA, the CDR3 is TGCGCCAGCAGCCAAGAGGGGGGCCCCTACGAGCAGTACTTC. Protein product: CASSQEGGPYEQYF. J is TRBJ2-7 and V is TRBV4-1; D may correspond to TRBD1 or TRBD2 (6 bases each). Trimming took off 0 bases at V and 2 bases at J, with 8 bases between the two ends. CDR1 is MGHRA and CDR2 is YSYEKL in the germline V gene. This CDR3 region has 14 residues.

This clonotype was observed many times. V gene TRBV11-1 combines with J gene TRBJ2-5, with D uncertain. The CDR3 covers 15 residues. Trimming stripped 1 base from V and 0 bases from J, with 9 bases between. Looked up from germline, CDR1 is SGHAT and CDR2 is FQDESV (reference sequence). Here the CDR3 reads CASSLDYSYQETQYF. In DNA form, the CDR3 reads TGTGCCAGCAGCTTAGACTATTCGTACCAAGAGACCCAGTACTTC.

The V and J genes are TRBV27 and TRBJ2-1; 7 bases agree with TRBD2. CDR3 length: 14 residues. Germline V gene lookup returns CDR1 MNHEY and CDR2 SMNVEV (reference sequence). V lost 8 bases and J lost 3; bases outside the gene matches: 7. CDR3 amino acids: CASVGAGYYNEQFF. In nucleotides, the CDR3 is TGTGCCAGCGTGGGAGCGGGATACTACAATGAGCAGTTCTTC.

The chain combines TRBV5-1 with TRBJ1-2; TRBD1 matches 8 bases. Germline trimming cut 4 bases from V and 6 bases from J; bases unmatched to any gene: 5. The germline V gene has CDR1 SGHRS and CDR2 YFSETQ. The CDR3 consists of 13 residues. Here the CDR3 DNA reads TGCGCCAGCAGCGCAGGGGGCGCTGATGGCTACACCTTC. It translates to CASSAGGADGYTF.

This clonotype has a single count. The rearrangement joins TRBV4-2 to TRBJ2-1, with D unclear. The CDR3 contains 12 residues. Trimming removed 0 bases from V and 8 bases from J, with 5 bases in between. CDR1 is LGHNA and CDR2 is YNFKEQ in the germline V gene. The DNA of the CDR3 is TGTGCCAGCAGCCAAGAAAGAGATGAGCAGTTCTTC. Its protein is CASSQERDEQFF.

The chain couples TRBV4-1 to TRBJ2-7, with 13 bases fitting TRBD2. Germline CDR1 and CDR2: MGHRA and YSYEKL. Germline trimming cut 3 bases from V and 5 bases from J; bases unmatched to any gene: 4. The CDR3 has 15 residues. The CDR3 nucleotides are TGCGCCAGCAGCCACTCGACTAGCGGGAGGAACGAGCAGTACTTC. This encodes CASSHSTSGRNEQYF.

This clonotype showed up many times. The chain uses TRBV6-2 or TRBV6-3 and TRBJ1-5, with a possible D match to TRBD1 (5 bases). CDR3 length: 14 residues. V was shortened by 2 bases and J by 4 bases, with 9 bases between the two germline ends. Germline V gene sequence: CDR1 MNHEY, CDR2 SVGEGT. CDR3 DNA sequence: TGTGCCAGCAGTTACACCCGACAGAATCAGCCCCAGCATTTT. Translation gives CASSYTRQNQPQHF.

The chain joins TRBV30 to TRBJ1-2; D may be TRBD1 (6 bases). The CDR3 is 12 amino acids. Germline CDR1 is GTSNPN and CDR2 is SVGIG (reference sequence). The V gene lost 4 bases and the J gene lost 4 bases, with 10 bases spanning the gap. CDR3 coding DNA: TGTGCCTGGAACGGGGGCCCCTATGGCTACACCTTC. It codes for CAWNGGPYGYTF. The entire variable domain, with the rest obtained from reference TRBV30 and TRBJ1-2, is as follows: SQTIHQWPATLVQPVGSPLSLECTVEGTSNPNLYWYRQAAGRGLQLLFYSVGIGQISSEVPQNLSASRPQDRQFILSSKKLLLSDSGFYLCAWNGGPYGYTFGSGTRLTVV.

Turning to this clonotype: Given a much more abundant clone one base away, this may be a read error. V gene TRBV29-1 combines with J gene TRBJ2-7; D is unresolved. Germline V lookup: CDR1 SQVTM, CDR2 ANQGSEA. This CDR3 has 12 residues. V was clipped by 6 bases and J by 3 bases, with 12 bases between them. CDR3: CSVLTPVYEQYF. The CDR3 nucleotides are TGCAGCGTATTGACACCAGTCTACGAGCAGTACTTC.

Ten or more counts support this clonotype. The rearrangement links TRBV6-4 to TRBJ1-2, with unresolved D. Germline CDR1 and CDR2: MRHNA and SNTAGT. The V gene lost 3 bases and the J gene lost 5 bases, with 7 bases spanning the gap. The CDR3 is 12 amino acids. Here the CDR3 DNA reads TGTGCCAGCAGTGAAGCGGGTTATGGCTACACCTTC. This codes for CASSEAGYGYTF.